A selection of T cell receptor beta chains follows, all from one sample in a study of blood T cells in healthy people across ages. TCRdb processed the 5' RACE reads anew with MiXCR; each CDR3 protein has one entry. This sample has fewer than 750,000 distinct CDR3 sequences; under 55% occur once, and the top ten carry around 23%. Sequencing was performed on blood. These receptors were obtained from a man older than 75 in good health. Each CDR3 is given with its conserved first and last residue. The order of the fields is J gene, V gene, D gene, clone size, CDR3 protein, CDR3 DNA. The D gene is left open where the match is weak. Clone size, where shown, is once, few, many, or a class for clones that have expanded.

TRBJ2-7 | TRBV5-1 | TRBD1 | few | CASSPGTGVFNEQYF | TGCGCCAGCAGCCCCGGGACAGGGGTATTCAACGAGCAGTACTTC
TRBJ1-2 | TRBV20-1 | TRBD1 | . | CSASGGPTGNYGYTF | TGCAGTGCTAGCGGGGGTCCGACAGGGAACTATGGCTACACCTTC
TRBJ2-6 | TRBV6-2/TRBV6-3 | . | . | CASRVTESSGANVLTF | TGTGCCAGCAGAGTGACGGAGAGTTCTGGGGCCAACGTCCTGACTTTC
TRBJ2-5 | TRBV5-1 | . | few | CASSLGGQGGVETQYF | TGCGCCAGCAGCTTGGGCGGACAGGGAGGGGTGGAGACCCAGTACTTC
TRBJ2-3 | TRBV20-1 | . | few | CSAIRDKRTDTQYF | TGCAGTGCTATTCGGGACAAACGAACAGATACGCAGTATTTT
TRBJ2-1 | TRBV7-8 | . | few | CASSLIGGGNEQFF | TGTGCCAGCAGCTTAATTGGGGGTGGGAATGAGCAGTTCTTC
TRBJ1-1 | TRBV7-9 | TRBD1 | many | CASSQGGDTEAFF | TGTGCCAGCAGCCAGGGGGGGGACACTGAAGCTTTCTTT
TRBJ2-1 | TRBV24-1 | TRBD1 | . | CATSDRQGNEQFF | TGTGCCACCAGCGATCGACAGGGTAATGAGCAGTTCTTC
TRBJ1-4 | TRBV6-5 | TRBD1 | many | CASSRQGAHNEKLFF | TGTGCCAGCAGTCGACAGGGGGCCCATAATGAAAAACTGTTTTTT
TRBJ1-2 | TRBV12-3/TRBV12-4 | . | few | CASSLSIYGYTF | TGTGCCAGCAGTTTATCCATTTATGGCTACACCTTC
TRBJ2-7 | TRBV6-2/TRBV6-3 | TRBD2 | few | CASSYLSGLADSRYEQYF | TGTGCCAGCAGTTACTTATCCGGACTAGCGGACTCAAGGTACGAGCAGTACTTC
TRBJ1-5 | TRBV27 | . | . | CASRNQPQHF | TGTGCCAGCAGGAATCAGCCCCAGCATTTT
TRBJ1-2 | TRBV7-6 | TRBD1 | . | CANSLRQGGLHGYTF | TGTGCCAACAGCCTTAGACAGGGGGGCCTCCATGGCTACACCTTC
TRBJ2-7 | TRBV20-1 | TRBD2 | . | CSARGGGNSYEQYF | TGCAGTGCTAGGGGCGGGGGAAACTCCTACGAGCAGTACTTC
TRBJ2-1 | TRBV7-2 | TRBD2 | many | CASSSGLAGGNEQFF | TGTGCCAGCAGCTCCGGACTAGCGGGGGGTAATGAGCAGTTCTTC
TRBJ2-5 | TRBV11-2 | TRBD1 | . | CASSTDREETQYF | TGTGCCAGCAGCACCGACAGGGAAGAGACCCAGTACTTC
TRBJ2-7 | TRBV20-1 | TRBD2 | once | CSAKRPGREAIEQYF | TGCAGTGCTAAACGTCCCGGGCGGGAGGCGATCGAGCAGTACTTC
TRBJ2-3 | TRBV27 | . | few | CASSHGGPATTDTQYF | TGTGCCAGCAGCCATGGGGGCCCAGCGACCACAGATACGCAGTATTTT
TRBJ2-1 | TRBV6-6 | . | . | CASSYSGGAHNEQFF | TGTGCCAGCAGTTACTCAGGCGGGGCCCACAATGAGCAGTTCTTC
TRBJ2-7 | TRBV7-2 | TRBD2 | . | CASSLPTLGRGYLYEQYF | TGTGCCAGCAGCTTACCGACCCTTGGGCGGGGGTACCTTTACGAGCAGTACTTC
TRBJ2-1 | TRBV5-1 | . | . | CASMGSGSSYNEQFF | TGCGCCAGCATGGGATCCGGGAGCTCCTACAATGAGCAGTTCTTC
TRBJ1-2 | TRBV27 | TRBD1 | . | CATSPQTGRGYTF | TGTGCCACCTCCCCTCAGACAGGGAGAGGCTACACCTTC
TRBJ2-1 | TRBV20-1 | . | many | CSARDTGRGSYNEQFF | TGCAGTGCTAGAGATACAGGTCGTGGCTCCTACAATGAGCAGTTCTTC
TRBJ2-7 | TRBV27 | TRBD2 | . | CASSLLAGVGIEQYF | TGTGCCAGCAGTTTGTTGGCGGGAGTCGGTATCGAGCAGTACTTC
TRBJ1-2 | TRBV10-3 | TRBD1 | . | CALSQGGSRGYTF | TGTGCCCTGTCCCAGGGGGGTTCGCGTGGCTACACCTTC
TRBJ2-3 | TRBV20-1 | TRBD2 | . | CSARPLALTDTQYF | TGCAGTGCTAGGCCACTAGCGCTCACAGATACGCAGTATTTT
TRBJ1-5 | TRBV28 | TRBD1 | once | CASTSTGIGPNQPQHF | TGTGCCAGCACCTCGACAGGGATCGGGCCTAATCAGCCCCAGCATTTT
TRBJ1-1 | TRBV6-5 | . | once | CASSTPMNTEAFF | TGTGCCAGCAGTACCCCTATGAACACTGAAGCTTTCTTT
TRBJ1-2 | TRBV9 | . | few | CASSALGETGGYTF | TGTGCCAGCAGCGCCCTCGGGGAGACTGGTGGCTACACCTTC
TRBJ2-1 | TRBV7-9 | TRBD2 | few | CASSVAGGSYNEQFF | TGTGCCAGCAGTGTGGCGGGAGGGTCCTACAATGAGCAGTTCTTC
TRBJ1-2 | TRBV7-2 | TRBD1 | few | CASSFDRVYGYTF | TGTGCCAGCAGCTTTGACAGGGTCTATGGCTACACCTTC
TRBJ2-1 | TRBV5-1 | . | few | CASSLEGDYNEQFF | TGCGCCAGCAGCTTGGAAGGGGACTACAATGAGCAGTTCTTC
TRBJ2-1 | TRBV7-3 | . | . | CASSYLTGATYNEQFF | TGTGCCAGCAGCTACCTCACCGGGGCAACCTACAATGAGCAGTTCTTC
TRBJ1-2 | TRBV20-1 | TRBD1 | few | CSAIGGQGTYGYTF | TGCAGTGCTATAGGGGGACAGGGCACCTATGGCTACACCTTC
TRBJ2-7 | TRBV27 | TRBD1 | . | CASSTGTGELYEQYF | TGTGCCAGCAGCACAGGGACAGGGGAACTCTACGAGCAGTACTTC
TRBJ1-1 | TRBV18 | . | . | CASSIDRSTEAFF | TGTGCCAGCTCAATCGACAGATCCACTGAAGCTTTCTTT
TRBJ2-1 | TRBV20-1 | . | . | CSAKHMEGGLYNEQFF | TGCAGTGCCAAACACATGGAGGGCGGGCTGTACAATGAGCAGTTCTTC
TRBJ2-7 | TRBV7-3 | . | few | CASSLGSQTEQYF | TGTGCCAGCAGCTTAGGGTCTCAAACCGAGCAGTACTTC
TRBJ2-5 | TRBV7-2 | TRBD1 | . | CASSLDRGVGETQYF | TGTGCCAGCAGCTTAGACAGGGGGGTGGGGGAGACCCAGTACTTC
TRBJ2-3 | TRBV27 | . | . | CASSRTLTGPSDTQYF | TGTGCCAGCAGTCGAACCCTTACCGGACCCTCGGATACGCAGTATTTT
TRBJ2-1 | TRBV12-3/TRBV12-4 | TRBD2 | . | CASGTSGSDEQFF | TGTGCCAGCGGGACTAGCGGGAGCGATGAGCAGTTCTTC
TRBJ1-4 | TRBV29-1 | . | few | CSVVGMREKLFF | TGCAGCGTTGTGGGGATGAGGGAAAAACTGTTTTTT
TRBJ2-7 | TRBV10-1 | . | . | CVSSVGRGPHEQYF | TGCGTCAGCAGTGTGGGCAGGGGACCCCACGAGCAGTACTTC
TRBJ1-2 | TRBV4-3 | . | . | CASSQDFRRGTRDLDYGYTF | TGCGCCAGCAGCCAAGATTTTCGGCGGGGTACGCGGGATTTAGACTATGGCTACACCTTC
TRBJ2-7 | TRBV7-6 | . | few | CASSFGPGSGGIYEQYF | TGTGCCAGCAGCTTTGGACCGGGATCCGGTGGAATCTACGAGCAGTACTTC
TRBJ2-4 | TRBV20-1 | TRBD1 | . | CSARVRLGTGGNIQYF | TGCAGTGCTAGAGTTCGGCTGGGGACAGGGGGCAACATTCAGTACTTC
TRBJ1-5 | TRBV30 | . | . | CAWSPDSYGQPQHF | TGTGCCTGGAGCCCCGACAGCTACGGTCAGCCCCAGCATTTT
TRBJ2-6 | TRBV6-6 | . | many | CASRPTGDSGANVLTF | TGTGCCAGCAGACCGACAGGCGACTCTGGGGCCAACGTCCTGACTTTC
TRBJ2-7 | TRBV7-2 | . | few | CASSLAPGDPYEQYF | TGTGCCAGCAGCTTAGCGCCGGGGGACCCCTACGAGCAGTACTTC
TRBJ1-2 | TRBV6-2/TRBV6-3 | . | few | CASRDRPYGYTF | TGTGCCAGCAGAGACAGACCGTATGGCTACACCTTC
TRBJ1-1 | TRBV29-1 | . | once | CSVEGKPSSPKEAFF | TGCAGCGTTGAGGGGAAACCCTCGTCCCCAAAAGAAGCTTTCTTT
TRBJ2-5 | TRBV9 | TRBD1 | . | CASSVEQGKETQYF | TGTGCCAGCAGCGTTGAACAGGGGAAAGAGACCCAGTACTTC
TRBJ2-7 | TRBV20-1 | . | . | CSPRVVNEQYF | TGCAGTCCGAGGGTGGTGAACGAGCAGTACTTC
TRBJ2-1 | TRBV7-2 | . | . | CASSLVRSGLAYNEQFF | TGTGCCAGCAGCTTAGTTCGGTCGGGGCTCGCCTACAATGAGCAGTTCTTC
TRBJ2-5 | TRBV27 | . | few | CASSLRVRGETQYF | TGTGCCAGCAGTTTACGCGTACGGGGAGAGACCCAGTACTTC
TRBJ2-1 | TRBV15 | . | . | CATSRAGPCQFF | TGTGCCACCAGCAGAGCTGGACCATGCCAGTTCTTC